A selection of T cell receptor beta chains follows, all from one sample in a study of CD4 T cell repertoires in COVID-19. Data came from immunoSEQ multiplex PCR; TCRdb stores just in-frame clones and leaves some out. Of 60,000 to 90,000 clones in the sample, about four fifths were seen once. Source: CD4+ T cells from peripheral blood, taken after recovery from COVID-19. The receptors here all came from a human donor who had COVID-19. Both conserved end residues are part of each CDR3. D genes are given only for firm matches. Size is omitted from some rows. Given values are once, few, many or a class for expanded clones.

D gene	V gene	J gene	clone size	CDR3 DNA	CDR3 protein
.	TRBV20-1	TRBJ2-6	.	TGCAGTGCTAGTGGGGCCCCTCATAGCTCTGGGGCCAACGTCCTGACTTTC	CSASGAPHSSGANVLTF
.	TRBV6-5	TRBJ1-2	few	TGTGCCAGCAGCCGAGGTCAGAGCCCGAACTATGGCTACACCTTC	CASSRGQSPNYGYTF
.	TRBV5-1	TRBJ2-1	.	TGCGCCAGCAGCCAAACGGGACTCGCCTACAATGAGCAGTTCTTC	CASSQTGLAYNEQFF
TRBD2	TRBV28	TRBJ2-3	few	TGTGCCACCCGTACTGCGGGGGGGGATACGCAGTATTTT	CATRTAGGDTQYF
.	TRBV28	TRBJ2-7	.	TGTGCCAGCAGTTTTAGGGTCTACGAGCAGTACTTC	CASSFRVYEQYF
.	TRBV7-9	TRBJ2-1	.	TGTGCCAGCACCTCCCGCGTATGGGAGCAGTTCTTC	CASTSRVWEQFF
.	TRBV7-2	TRBJ1-2	.	TGTGCCAGCAGCTCCCTTCCCATGGCAGGTGATGGCTACACCTTC	CASSSLPMAGDGYTF
.	TRBV7-2	TRBJ1-1	.	TGTGCCAGCAGCTTAGTACCGAACACTGAAGCTTTCTTT	CASSLVPNTEAFF
.	TRBV7-9	TRBJ2-1	.	TGTGCCAGCGGGACCAACAATGAGCAGTTCTTC	CASGTNNEQFF
.	TRBV6-5	TRBJ1-3	.	TGTGCCAGCAGTCCGGGACATATCTCTGGAAACACCATATATTTT	CASSPGHISGNTIYF
TRBD1	TRBV27	TRBJ1-4	.	TGTGCCAGCCTGAGACAGGGGGGTGGTTTGAGGGAAAAACTGTTTTTT	CASLRQGGGLREKLFF
.	TRBV7-8	TRBJ1-3	few	TGTGCCAGCAGCTCCCGAACAGTCTCTGGAAACACCATATATTTT	CASSSRTVSGNTIYF
.	TRBV29-1	TRBJ1-1	.	TGCAGCGTTGTCCCCCGGGGGGCAACGAACACTGAAGCTTTCTTT	CSVVPRGATNTEAFF
TRBD1	TRBV28	TRBJ1-3	.	TGTGCCAGCTCAACAGGGGTCCCTGGAAACACCATATATTTT	CASSTGVPGNTIYF
TRBD2	TRBV15	TRBJ2-1	.	TGTGCCACCAGCAGGGCTAGCGGGCACAATGAGCAGTTCTTC	CATSRASGHNEQFF
TRBD1	TRBV5-1	TRBJ2-2	.	TGCGCCAGCAGCGACGACCGACAGGGGACTCCGACGAGGATGAAAACCGGGGAGCTGTTTTTT	CASSDDRQGTPTRMKTGELFF
.	TRBV7-2	TRBJ1-5	.	TGTGCCAGCAGCTTGGTTACAGAGAGCAATCAGCCCCAGCATTTT	CASSLVTESNQPQHF
TRBD2	TRBV7-2	TRBJ2-2	.	TGTGCCAGCAGCCCCGTACTAGCGGGGGATTTAGGGGAGCTGTTTTTT	CASSPVLAGDLGELFF
.	TRBV5-1	TRBJ2-7	.	TGCGCCAGCAGCCTCGATTCGGGAGTCTACGAGCAGTACTTC	CASSLDSGVYEQYF
.	TRBV6-6	TRBJ2-1	few	TGTGCCAGCAGTTACGTCCGGGGGGCAGAAGCGTTCTTC	CASSYVRGAEAFF
.	TRBV29-1	TRBJ1-4	.	TGCAGCGTTCAGGGATACGTCGAAAATGAAAAACTGTTTTTT	CSVQGYVENEKLFF
.	TRBV18	TRBJ1-5	.	TGTGCCAGCTCATCTGATCGGGGGGCGGGTCAGCCCCAGCATTTT	CASSSDRGAGQPQHF
.	TRBV19	TRBJ1-1	.	TGTGCCAGTAGTATGGTAGGGTACATGAACACTGAAGCTTTCTTT	CASSMVGYMNTEAFF
TRBD2	TRBV28	TRBJ2-3	.	TGTGCCACCTCTACGGGGGGAGATACGCAGTATTTT	CATSTGGDTQYF
TRBD1	TRBV5-1	TRBJ2-7	once	TGCGCCAGCAGCTTGGGGACAGGGAGTAGCCGGGAGCAGTACTTC	CASSLGTGSSREQYF
.	TRBV10-3	TRBJ2-3	.	TGTGCCATCAGCCTGACTAGCACAGATACGCAGTATTTT	CAISLTSTDTQYF
.	TRBV24-1	TRBJ2-7	once	TGTGCCACTGAGGGCCAAAATTCCTACGAGCAGTACTTC	CATEGQNSYEQYF
.	TRBV3-1/TRBV3-2	TRBJ1-3	few	TGTGCCAGCAGCGCTCAGGGAGTCAACACCATATATTTT	CASSAQGVNTIYF
TRBD2	TRBV7-3	TRBJ2-3	.	TGTGCCAGCAGCTTAGAAGTGAGCGGGGGAGGAGATACGCAGTATTTT	CASSLEVSGGGDTQYF
.	TRBV5-1	TRBJ2-3	.	TGCGCCAGCAGCTTGGGGGGCCGCCCAAGCACAGATACGCAGTATTTT	CASSLGGRPSTDTQYF
.	TRBV6-2/TRBV6-3	TRBJ2-2	.	TGTGCCAGCAGTGTAACCCTGATGGCCGGGGAGCTGTTTTTT	CASSVTLMAGELFF
TRBD1	TRBV6-1	TRBJ1-6	.	TGTGCCAGCAGTGACTTCGGGACAGGGCCGGGAAATTCACCCCTCCACTTT	CASSDFGTGPGNSPLHF
TRBD1	TRBV7-2	TRBJ2-7	.	TGTGCCAGCAGCCTCAACCCACCGGGACAGGGGGCTGAAGAGCAGTACTTC	CASSLNPPGQGAEEQYF
.	TRBV5-6	TRBJ2-3	.	TGTGCCAGCAGCTTACCGGGAGAACTGTCCGCCCACTTCACAGATACGCAGTATTTT	CASSLPGELSAHFTDTQYF
.	TRBV5-1	TRBJ2-5	.	TGCGCCAGCAGCTCAGGGAGGAGGGGAGAGACCCAGTACTTC	CASSSGRRGETQYF
TRBD1	TRBV6-2/TRBV6-3	TRBJ1-1	few	TGTGCCAGCAGGTACAGAGACAGGGTCGGGCGCACTGAAGCTTTCTTT	CASRYRDRVGRTEAFF
.	TRBV19	TRBJ2-2	.	TGTGCCAGTAACTCCCAGGAAGTCACCGGGGAGCTGTTTTTT	CASNSQEVTGELFF
.	TRBV5-8	TRBJ2-6	.	TGTGCCAGCAGCATCTCAGGGAGCTCCCCTTTGGGGGCCAACGTCCTGACTTTC	CASSISGSSPLGANVLTF
.	TRBV5-1	TRBJ2-3	.	TGCGCCAGCAGCTTGGCGGGGGGCGCGGTAGATACGCAGTATTTT	CASSLAGGAVDTQYF
.	TRBV14	TRBJ2-5	.	TGTGCCAGCAGCCAAGATACCGGGATAGAGACCCAGTACTTC	CASSQDTGIETQYF
TRBD1	TRBV14	TRBJ2-1	few	TGTGCCAGCAGCCTTGGGACAGTCAATGAGCAGTTCTTC	CASSLGTVNEQFF
.	TRBV6-5	TRBJ1-2	.	TGTGCCAGCAGCGAGGGGGACAACTATGGCTACACCTTC	CASSEGDNYGYTF
TRBD2	TRBV7-2	TRBJ2-3	.	TGTGCCAGCAGCTTAGTGGGCGGGGGTAGCACAGATACGCAGTATTTT	CASSLVGGGSTDTQYF
TRBD2	TRBV7-3	TRBJ2-1	.	TGTGCCAGCAGCTTAGTTAGCGGGGGAAACAATGAGCAGTTCTTC	CASSLVSGGNNEQFF
TRBD1	TRBV12-5	TRBJ1-1	.	TGTGCTAGTGGTTTGACCGGGACAGGGGATCGAGCTTTCTTT	CASGLTGTGDRAFF
.	TRBV2	TRBJ1-6	.	TGTGCCAGCAAGGAAAGGACTGGGGAGAATTCACCCCTCCACTTT	CASKERTGENSPLHF
TRBD2	TRBV9	TRBJ2-3	.	TGTGCCAGCAGCGCCGCCCTCGAAGCGGGAAGGACAGATACGCAGTATTTT	CASSAALEAGRTDTQYF
.	TRBV12-3/TRBV12-4	TRBJ1-1	.	TGTGCCAGCAGTTTAACTGGGAACACTGAAGCTTTCTTT	CASSLTGNTEAFF
.	TRBV5-1	TRBJ2-7	.	TGCGCCAGCAGCGTCTGGGCCAGGGGCGAGCAGTACTTC	CASSVWARGEQYF
.	TRBV19	TRBJ1-2	.	TGTGCCAGTAGCAAAGGGGAAGTGTATGGCTACACCTTC	CASSKGEVYGYTF
.	TRBV7-8	TRBJ2-7	.	TGTGCCAGCAGCTTAGGGACAGCCTCCTACGAGCAGTACTTC	CASSLGTASYEQYF